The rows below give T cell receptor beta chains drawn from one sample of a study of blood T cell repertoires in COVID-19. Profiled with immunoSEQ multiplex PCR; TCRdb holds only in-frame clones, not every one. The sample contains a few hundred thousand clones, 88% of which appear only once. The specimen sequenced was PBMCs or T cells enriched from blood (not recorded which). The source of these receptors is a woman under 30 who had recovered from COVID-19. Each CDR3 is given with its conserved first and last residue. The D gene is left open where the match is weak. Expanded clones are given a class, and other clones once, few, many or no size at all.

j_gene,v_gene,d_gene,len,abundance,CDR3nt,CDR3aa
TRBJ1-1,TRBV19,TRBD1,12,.,TGTGCCAGTAGTGGACAGGGAACTGAAGCTTTCTTT,CASSGQGTEAFF
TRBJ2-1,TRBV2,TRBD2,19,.,TGTGCCAACCGGAGAAGAGGGCTAGCGGGGGGGCAAGGATGGAATGAGCAGTTCTTC,CANRRRGLAGGQGWNEQFF
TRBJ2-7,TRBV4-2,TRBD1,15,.,TGTGCCAGCAGCCTTTTAGGGACAGGGGGCCACGAGCAGTACTTC,CASSLLGTGGHEQYF
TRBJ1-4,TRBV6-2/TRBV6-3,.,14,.,TGTGCCAGCAGTTCGGTAACAACTAATGAAAAACTGTTTTTT,CASSSVTTNEKLFF
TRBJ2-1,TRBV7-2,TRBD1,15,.,TGTGCCAGCAGCTCGGGACAGAGGTCCTACAATGAGCAGTTCTTC,CASSSGQRSYNEQFF
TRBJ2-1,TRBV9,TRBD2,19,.,TGTGCCAGCAGCGTAGGGGGTAGCGGGGGGCGAAGCTCCTACAATGAGCAGTTCTTC,CASSVGGSGGRSSYNEQFF
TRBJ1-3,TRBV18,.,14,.,TGTGCCAGCTCACAAGGTGGCGGAGGAAACACCATATATTTT,CASSQGGGGNTIYF
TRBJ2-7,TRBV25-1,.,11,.,TGTGCCAGCAGCAGGGGGGTCTGGCAGTACTTC,CASSRGVWQYF
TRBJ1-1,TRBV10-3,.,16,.,TGTGCCATCAGTGAGGGGACCGCCGGGGGGAACACTGAAGCTTTCTTT,CAISEGTAGGNTEAFF
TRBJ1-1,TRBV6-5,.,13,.,TGTGCCAGCATCAACGGCCCCGGGAATGAAGCTTTCTTT,CASINGPGNEAFF
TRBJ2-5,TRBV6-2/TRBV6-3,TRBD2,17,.,TGTGCCAGCAGCCCTCGTCCCGGGGGGGGGCCCTCGGAGACCCAGTACTTC,CASSPRPGGGPSETQYF
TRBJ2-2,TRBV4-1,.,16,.,TGCGCCAGCAGCCAAGATGAGAACAGGGCGGCCGGGGAGCTGTTTTTT,CASSQDENRAAGELFF
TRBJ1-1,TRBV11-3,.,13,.,TGTGCCAGCAGCCAGGGAGGGGTCACTGAAGCTTTCTTT,CASSQGGVTEAFF
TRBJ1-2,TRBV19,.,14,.,TGTGCCAGTAGTATACTGGGGCAGGGCCTTGGCTACACCTTC,CASSILGQGLGYTF
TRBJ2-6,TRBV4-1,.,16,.,TGCGCCAGCAGCCAAGAAGCACCATGGTCGGCCAACGTCCTGACTTTC,CASSQEAPWSANVLTF
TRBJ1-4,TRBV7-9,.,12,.,TGTGCCACCTCGGAGCATAATGAAAAACTGTTTTTT,CATSEHNEKLFF
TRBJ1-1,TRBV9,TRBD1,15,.,TGTGCCAGCAGCCCAAGACAGGGGGCGGCCACTGAAGCTTTCTTT,CASSPRQGAATEAFF
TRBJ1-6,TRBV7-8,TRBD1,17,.,TGTGCCAGCAGTTCTGGGACAGGGCGGACCTATAATTCACCCCTCCACTTT,CASSSGTGRTYNSPLHF
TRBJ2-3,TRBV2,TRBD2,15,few,TGTGCCAGCAGTCTCCTAGCGGGGGGCACAGATACGCAGTATTTT,CASSLLAGGTDTQYF
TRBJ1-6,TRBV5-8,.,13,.,TGTGCCAGCGGGCGCAGGAATAATTCACCCCTCCACTTT,CASGRRNNSPLHF
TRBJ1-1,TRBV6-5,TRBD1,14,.,TGTGCCAGCAGTTATCACAGGGGGAACACTGAAGCTTTCTTT,CASSYHRGNTEAFF
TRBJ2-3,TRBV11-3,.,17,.,TGTGCCAGCAGCTCAGCACGCTACCCCAGGGACACAGATACGCAGTATTTT,CASSSARYPRDTDTQYF
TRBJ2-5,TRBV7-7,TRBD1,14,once,TGTGCTAGCAGCTTCACCGACAGGGAAGGGACCCAGTACTTC,CASSFTDREGTQYF
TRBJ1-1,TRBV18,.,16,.,TGTGCCAGCTCACCCCCTGCAGTTTACGGGTACACTGAAGCTTTCTTT,CASSPPAVYGYTEAFF
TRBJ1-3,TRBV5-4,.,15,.,TGTGCCAGCAGCTTGACAGGGCTCTCCGGAAACACCATATATTTT,CASSLTGLSGNTIYF
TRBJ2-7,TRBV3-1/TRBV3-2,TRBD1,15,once,TGTGCCAGCAGCCCCAGGACAGGGATTTCCTACGAGCAGTACTTC,CASSPRTGISYEQYF
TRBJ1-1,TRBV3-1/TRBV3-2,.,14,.,TGTGCCAGCAGCCATGAGGGAATGGGCACTGAAGCTTTCTTT,CASSHEGMGTEAFF
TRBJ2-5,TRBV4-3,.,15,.,TGCGCCAGCAGCCAAGCCACTGGAGCGGTCGAGACCCAGTACTTC,CASSQATGAVETQYF
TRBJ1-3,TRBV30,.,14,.,TGTGCCTGGGATACAGACAGCTCTGGAAACACCATATATTTT,CAWDTDSSGNTIYF
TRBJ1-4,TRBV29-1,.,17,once,TGCAGCGTTGAAGTCCCAGGCTCTACTGCAACTAATGAAAAACTGTTTTTT,CSVEVPGSTATNEKLFF
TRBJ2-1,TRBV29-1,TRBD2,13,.,TGCAGCGTTGCTAGCGGGGACTACAATGAGCAGTTCTTC,CSVASGDYNEQFF
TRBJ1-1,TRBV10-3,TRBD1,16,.,TGTGCCATCAGTGAGGGCTGGGACAGGGGGAACACTGAAGCTTTCTTT,CAISEGWDRGNTEAFF
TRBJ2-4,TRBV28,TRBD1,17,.,TGTGCCAGCAGTCTAGGGTGGTCCTACAGGGGGATGTACATTCAGTACTTC,CASSLGWSYRGMYIQYF
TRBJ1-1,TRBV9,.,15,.,TGTGCCAGCAGCCGCAGAGCGGGGACGAACACTGAAGCTTTCTTT,CASSRRAGTNTEAFF
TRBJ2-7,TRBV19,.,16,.,TGTGCCAGTAGTATAGACCGGGGACAAATGTACTACGAGCAGTACTTC,CASSIDRGQMYYEQYF
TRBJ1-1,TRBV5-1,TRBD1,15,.,TGCGCCAGCAGCGCCGGGACAGGGGGAAACACTGAAGCTTTCTTT,CASSAGTGGNTEAFF
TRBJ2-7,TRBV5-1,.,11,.,TGCGCCAGCAGCTTGACAGGGAAGCAGTACTTC,CASSLTGKQYF
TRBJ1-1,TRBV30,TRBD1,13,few,TGTGCCTGGAAGGACAGGTTGAACACTGAAGCTTTCTTT,CAWKDRLNTEAFF
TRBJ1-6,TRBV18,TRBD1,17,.,TGTGCCAGCTCACCATTCCGGGACAGGGGGCGCGGATCACCCCTCCACTTT,CASSPFRDRGRGSPLHF
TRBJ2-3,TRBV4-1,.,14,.,TGCGCCAGCAGCCAAAGTAGCTTTGGGGATACGCAGTATTTT,CASSQSSFGDTQYF
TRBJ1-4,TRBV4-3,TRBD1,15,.,TGCGCCAGCAGCCAAGGGCAGGGGGCAAATGAAAAACTGTTTTTT,CASSQGQGANEKLFF
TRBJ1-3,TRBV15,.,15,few,TGTGCCACCAGCAGACCGCGACAGAAAGGAAACACCATATATTTT,CATSRPRQKGNTIYF
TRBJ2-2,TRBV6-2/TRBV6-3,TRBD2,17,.,TGTGCCAGCAGTTACTTGGTAGCGGGGGTGAACACCGGGGAGCTGTTTTTT,CASSYLVAGVNTGELFF
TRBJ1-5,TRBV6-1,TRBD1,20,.,TGTGCCAGCAGTGAAGCGGGACAGGGGGCGCGGCGGGGGATATATCCGCCCCAGCATTTT,CASSEAGQGARRGIYPPQHF
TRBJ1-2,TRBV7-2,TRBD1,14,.,TGTGCCAGCAGCTCATATACGACAGGGAGGGGCTACACCTTC,CASSSYTTGRGYTF
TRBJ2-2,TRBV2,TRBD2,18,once,TGTGCCAGCATTTGGAGTCGAGGGACTAGCGGGAATTTGGGGGAGCTGTTTTTT,CASIWSRGTSGNLGELFF
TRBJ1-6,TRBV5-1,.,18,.,TGCGCCAGCAGCTTGGTCGGCACCCTAGGCTCCTATAATTCACCCCTCCACTTT,CASSLVGTLGSYNSPLHF
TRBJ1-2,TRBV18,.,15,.,TGTGCCAGCTCACCACCGAGTCCGGGGTACTATGGCTACACCTTC,CASSPPSPGYYGYTF
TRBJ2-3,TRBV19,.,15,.,TGTGCCAGTAGCCCCAGGGCTTTGGGCACAGATACGCAGTATTTT,CASSPRALGTDTQYF